This is a list of T cell receptor beta chains from one sample in a study of chemoradiotherapy in HPV16-positive cancers. Generated by immunoSEQ multiplex PCR, the TCRdb table keeps only in-frame clones and is missing some. This sample has around 15,000 clones, with more than 75% found just once. Sample collection was performed from a patient who underwent chemoradiotherapy. The receptors come from a human donor with HPV-associated anogenital cancer. Both conserved end residues are part of each CDR3. Each record gives: J gene, clone size, V gene, D gene, CDR3 DNA, CDR3 protein. The D gene is left open where the match is weak. Size values are once, few and many counts, or a class for expanded clones, and some rows have none.

TRBJ1-2 | . | TRBV28 | . | TGTGCCAGCACCGGGGGGGTCTTAGGGGTGGTAAGGGGCTACACCTTC | CASTGGVLGVVRGYTF
TRBJ2-2 | . | TRBV5-1 | . | TGCGCCAGCAGCTCTGAGGGACCGAACACCGGGGAGCTGTTTTTT | CASSSEGPNTGELFF
TRBJ1-1 | once | TRBV7-9 | . | TGTGCCAGCAGCTCCCACGTCACATGGACCACTGAAGCTTTCTTT | CASSSHVTWTTEAFF
TRBJ1-5 | . | TRBV21-1 | . | TGTGCCAGCAGGCAAATCGGACAGGGGGTTAGTCAGCCCCAGCATTTT | CASRQIGQGVSQPQHF
TRBJ2-3 | . | TRBV7-3 | TRBD1 | TGTGCCAGCAGCGCCGGGACAGTTAGCACAGATACGCAGTATTTT | CASSAGTVSTDTQYF
TRBJ2-3 | . | TRBV7-9 | TRBD1 | TGTGCCAGCAGCTTACTTCTCCCGGACAGGGGTTTATATACGCAGTATTTT | CASSLLLPDRGLYTQYF
TRBJ2-2 | few | TRBV7-9 | . | TGTGCCAGCAGGGGGTCCGGGGAGCTGTTTTTT | CASRGSGELFF
TRBJ2-3 | . | TRBV5-1 | . | TGCGCCAGCAGCCACAGCGATAGCACAGATACGCAGTATTTT | CASSHSDSTDTQYF
TRBJ1-2 | few | TRBV5-4 | . | TGTGCCAGCAGCCCGTTGTCGGGGGCGAGTTCTAACTATGGCTACACCTTC | CASSPLSGASSNYGYTF
TRBJ2-5 | . | TRBV29-1 | TRBD2 | TGCAGCGCCTGGACTAGCGGGGGACAGACCCAGTACTTC | CSAWTSGGQTQYF
TRBJ1-4 | once | TRBV2 | TRBD1 | TGTGCCAGCAGTGGACAGGGTGGGACTAATGAAAAACTGTTTTTT | CASSGQGGTNEKLFF
TRBJ2-3 | . | TRBV7-2 | TRBD2 | TGTGCCAGCAGCTTAGTTCTAGCGGGGGGGCCCCAGGATACGCAGTATTTT | CASSLVLAGGPQDTQYF
TRBJ1-6 | . | TRBV19 | TRBD1 | TGTGCCAGTACCATCGGGGGGACAGGGGCTTCACCCCTCCACTTT | CASTIGGTGASPLHF
TRBJ2-3 | . | TRBV5-6 | . | TGTGCCAGCAGCTTGGGACCCACTAGCACAGATACGCAGTATTTT | CASSLGPTSTDTQYF
TRBJ1-1 | . | TRBV5-4 | . | TGTGCCAGCAGCTTGCGGGGGGCAGACACTGAAGCTTTCTTT | CASSLRGADTEAFF
TRBJ1-1 | few | TRBV5-8 | . | TGTGCCAGCAGCCTCGGGTGGCCTGTTAAGAACACTGAAGCTTTCTTT | CASSLGWPVKNTEAFF
TRBJ2-1 | . | TRBV27 | TRBD2 | TGTGCCAGCAGTTTTCCGGGACTAGGAAGCCAGTTCTTC | CASSFPGLGSQFF
TRBJ1-1 | . | TRBV27 | . | TGTGCCAGCAGTTTACGTGGCATACAGCTCAACACTGAAGCTTTCTTT | CASSLRGIQLNTEAFF
TRBJ2-1 | . | TRBV28 | TRBD2 | TGTGCCAGCAGTACCCGACTAGCGGGGGGGCCCTACAATGAGCAGTTCTTC | CASSTRLAGGPYNEQFF
TRBJ1-1 | . | TRBV27 | . | TGTGCCAGCAGTGCAGGGTTAACTGAAGCTTTCTTT | CASSAGLTEAFF
TRBJ1-6 | . | TRBV30 | . | TGTGCCTGGAGTGACGGGGGCTATAATTCACCCCTCCACTTT | CAWSDGGYNSPLHF
TRBJ2-1 | once | TRBV5-1 | . | TGCGCCAGCAGCTTCCAAATGGGGAACAATGAGCAGTTCTTC | CASSFQMGNNEQFF
TRBJ1-2 | . | TRBV7-9 | TRBD1 | TGTGCCAGCAGCCATCGAGACAGGGGGCAAGACTATGGCTACACCTTC | CASSHRDRGQDYGYTF
TRBJ2-5 | . | TRBV2 | . | TGTGCCAGCAGGGACAACCAAGAGACCCAGTACTTC | CASRDNQETQYF
TRBJ2-1 | . | TRBV4-1 | . | TGCGCCAGCAGCCAAGTTGACAGGTACAATGAGCAGTTCTTC | CASSQVDRYNEQFF
TRBJ1-2 | few | TRBV28 | TRBD1 | TGTGCCATCCGGGACAGACGTGGACCCTATGGCTACACCTTC | CAIRDRRGPYGYTF
TRBJ1-2 | . | TRBV7-2 | . | TGTGCCAGCAGCTTAGGTGAGGCTGGCTACACCTTC | CASSLGEAGYTF
TRBJ1-1 | . | TRBV7-9 | . | TGTGCCAGCAGCTTAGTGGGGGGAGACGGTAACACTGAAGCTTTCTTT | CASSLVGGDGNTEAFF